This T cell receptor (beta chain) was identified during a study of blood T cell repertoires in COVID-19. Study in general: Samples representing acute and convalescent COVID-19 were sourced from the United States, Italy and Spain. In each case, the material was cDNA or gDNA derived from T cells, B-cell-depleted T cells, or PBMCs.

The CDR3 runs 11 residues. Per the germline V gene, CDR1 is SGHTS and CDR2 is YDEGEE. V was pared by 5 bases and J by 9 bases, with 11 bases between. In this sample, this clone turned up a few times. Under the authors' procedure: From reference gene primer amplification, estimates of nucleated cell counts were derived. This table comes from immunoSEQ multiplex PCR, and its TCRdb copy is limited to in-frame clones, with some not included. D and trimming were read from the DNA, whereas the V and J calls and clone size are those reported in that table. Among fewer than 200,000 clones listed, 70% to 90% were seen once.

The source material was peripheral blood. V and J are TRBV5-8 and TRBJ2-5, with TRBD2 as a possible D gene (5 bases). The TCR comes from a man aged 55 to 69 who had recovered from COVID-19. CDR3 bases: TGTGCCAGCAGATCGTCGAGGGCCCAGTACTTC. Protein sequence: CASRSSRAQYF. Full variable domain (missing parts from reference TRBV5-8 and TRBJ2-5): EAGVTQSPTHLIKTRGQQATLRCSPISGHTSVYWYQQALGLGLQFLLWYDEGEERNRGNFPPRFSGRQFPNYSSELNVNALELEDSALYLCASRSSRAQYFGPGTRLLVL.